Below are 28 T cell receptor beta chains sequenced from a single sample in a study of blood T cell repertoires in COVID-19. Method: immunoSEQ multiplex PCR; TCRdb's copy keeps in-frame clones and lacks some. The table lists 65,000 to 85,000 clones, 60% to 85% of them singletons. The sequencing sample was made of peripheral blood. These receptors all stem from a human donor in a cohort sampled during active COVID-19.

In its sample, this clone was seen once. V usage is TRBV4-3 and J usage is TRBJ1-4; 7 nucleotides line up with TRBD1. Looked up from germline, CDR1 is LGHNA and CDR2 is YSLEER. The CDR3 is 13 amino acids. V shed 4 bases and J 4 bases; nucleotides not matched to a gene: 0. CDR3 in amino acids: CASSRQGNEKLFF. The CDR3 DNA follows: TGCGCCAGCAGCCGACAGGGTAATGAAAAACTGTTTTTT.

The chain links TRBV5-1 to TRBJ2-1, with TRBD2 matching over 7 bases. V dropped 5 bases and J dropped 8; count of bases not matched to a gene: 10. In germline, CDR1 is SGHRS, CDR2 YFSETQ. The CDR3 has 14 amino acids. The CDR3 loop is CASRVGEGFDEQFF. The CDR3 nucleotides are TGCGCCAGCAGGGTGGGGGAGGGGTTCGATGAGCAGTTCTTC.

Turning to this clone: A much larger clone lies one base from this, so it may be a read error. V usage is TRBV4-2 and J usage is TRBJ2-1, with 9 bases matching TRBD1. Germline V CDR1 and CDR2: LGHNA, YNFKEQ. V lost 4 bases, J lost 4 bases, and 5 bases stayed unmatched. The CDR3 totals 15 residues. The CDR3 bases are TGTGCCAGCAGCCCCGGGACAGGGCTTTACAATGAGCAGTTCTTC. This gives the protein CASSPGTGLYNEQFF.

This clone is a singleton in its sample. V gene TRBV27 combines with J gene TRBJ1-2, with 10 bases that match TRBD1. CDR3 length: 14 residues. V lost 6 bases to trimming and J lost 5 bases; unmatched junction nucleotides: 6. CDR1 and CDR2 from the germline V gene are MNHEY and SMNVEV (reference sequence). In DNA, the CDR3 is TGTGCCAGCAGCCGGACAGGGGGGGCGTATGGCTACACCTTC. Its protein product is CASSRTGGAYGYTF.

This rearrangement joins TRBV3-1 (or the pseudogene TRBV3-2) to TRBJ2-5; 8 bases align to TRBD2. The CDR3 has 18 amino acids. V lost 1 base and J lost 5; bases outside the gene matches: 15. Germline V gene sequence: CDR1 LGHDT, CDR2 YNNKEL (reference sequence). DNA of the CDR3: TGTGCCAGCAGCCAAGGGCGGTCCTCGCGGGGGGCAGGGGAGACCCAGTACTTC. Translated, it gives CASSQGRSSRGAGETQYF.

The V gene is TRBV10-3, the J gene TRBJ2-1, with TRBD2 matching over 7 bases. This CDR3 contains 15 residues. J was trimmed by 8 bases and V by 6 bases; bases with no gene match: 13. Germline CDR1 and CDR2: ENHRY and SYGVKD. The CDR3 nucleotides read TGTGCCATCAGGGGGGATTTGACTAGCTTCGATGAGCAGTTCTTC. Translating gives CAIRGDLTSFDEQFF.

V and J are TRBV2 and TRBJ2-7; D is perhaps TRBD1 (6 bases). The CDR3 spans 16 residues. V lost 4 bases, J lost 2 bases, and 18 bases lay in between. Germline values: CDR1 SNHLY, CDR2 FYNNEI. The CDR3 nucleotides are TGTGCCAGCAGTGCACTACAGGGTATAGGGACCTACGAGCAGTACTTC. This gives the protein CASSALQGIGTYEQYF. Full variable domain (rest looked up from reference TRBV2 and TRBJ2-7): EPEVTQTPSHQVTQMGQEVILRCVPISNHLYFYWYRQILGQKVEFLVSFYNNEISEKSEIFDDQFSVERPDGSNFTLKIRSTKLEDSAMYFCASSALQGIGTYEQYFGPGTRLTVT.

Only a few counts were recorded for this clone. The same CDR3 is also encoded by other DNA sequences in this sample. The gene calls are TRBV28 and TRBJ1-6; 8 bases are shared with TRBD1. The CDR3 loop spans 17 amino acids. The ends lost 5 bases at V and 1 base at J; junction bases unmatched: 7. Per germline, CDR1 MDHEN and CDR2 SYDVKM. The CDR3 region is CASSPGTGVSYNSPLHF. Written as DNA, the CDR3 is TGTGCCAGCAGTCCAGGGACAGGCGTTTCCTATAATTCACCCCTCCACTTT.

J is TRBJ1-1 and V is TRBV23-1; D might be TRBD1 (5 bases). TRBV23-1 is an open reading frame, and its role is uncertain. V gave up 0 bases and J gave up 4 bases, with 12 bases separating them. The CDR3 totals 15 residues. CDR3: CASSQSGSQGTEAFF. The CDR3, as DNA: TGCGCCAGCAGTCAATCTGGCTCGCAGGGCACTGAAGCTTTCTTT.

This clone has a handful of counts. This chain connects TRBV29-1 to TRBJ1-1, with 7 bases fitting TRBD1. This CDR3 region has 12 residues. With 2 bases clipped from V and 6 bases from J, the junction kept 3 bases outside the gene matches. From germline, CDR1 is SQVTM and CDR2 ANQGSEA. The CDR3 region is CSVEKGGPEAFF. CDR3 DNA sequence: TGCAGCGTTGAAAAAGGGGGCCCTGAAGCTTTCTTT.

The rearrangement joins TRBV6-2 or TRBV6-3 to TRBJ2-7; no reliable D call. The CDR3 is 14 amino acids. V lost 2 bases and J 0 bases, leaving 8 bases between the germline ends. Germline V gene lookup returns CDR1 MNHEY and CDR2 SVGEGT. DNA for the CDR3: TGTGCCAGCAGTTACGGGCAGGCCTCCTACGAGCAGTACTTC. This encodes CASSYGQASYEQYF.

V is TRBV12-5 and J is TRBJ2-1, with D unresolved. Germline V CDR1 and CDR2: LGHNT, FRNRAP. V gave up 1 base and J gave up 0 bases, with 7 bases separating them. The CDR3 runs 15 residues. CDR3 loop: CASGLDRSSYNEQFF. The CDR3 nucleotides are TGTGCTAGTGGTTTGGACAGATCCTCCTACAATGAGCAGTTCTTC.

The chain combines TRBV5-5 with TRBJ2-3, with D perhaps TRBD2 (5 bases). V was pared by 1 base and J by 5 bases, with 14 bases between. CDR3 size: 15 residues. Germline V gene data show CDR1 as SGHKS and CDR2 as YYEKEE (reference sequence). The CDR3 DNA is TGTGCCAGCAGCTTGACGGGCTTCGGAGGAGATACGCAGTATTTT. It specifies CASSLTGFGGDTQYF.

This clone has only a few counts. The chain carries TRBV24-1 and TRBJ2-1, with TRBD2 matching 7 bases. This CDR3 region has 16 residues. Germline V lookup: CDR1 KGHDR, CDR2 SFDVKD. Trimming removed 5 bases from V and 4 bases from J; junction bases left unmatched: 10. CDR3 DNA: TGTGCCACCAGTGGCTTCGCGGGAGAGGGATACAATGAGCAGTTCTTC. Translation gives CATSGFAGEGYNEQFF.

The rearrangement links TRBV6-5 to TRBJ2-2; 7 nucleotides match TRBD1. The germline V gene encodes CDR1 MNHEY and CDR2 SVGAGI. V shed 8 bases, J shed 5 bases, and the junction held 11 bases outside the gene matches. The CDR3 has 15 amino acids. The DNA for the CDR3 is TGTGCCAGCCTAAGACGGCAGGGGGTGACCGGGGAGCTGTTTTTT. This encodes CASLRRQGVTGELFF.

V is TRBV12-3 or TRBV12-4 and J is TRBJ1-1; perhaps TRBD1 as D (5 bases). The germline V and J ends were trimmed by 3 bases and 1 base, with 6 bases remaining between them. This CDR3 comprises 13 residues. The DNA for the CDR3 is TGTGCCAGCAGTTTCGGGGGGAACACTGAAGCTTTCTTT. Amino acids: CASSFGGNTEAFF.

This clone was recorded once. This sequence joins TRBV6-5 and TRBJ1-6; D unresolved. Deletions cut 2 bases from V and 8 bases from J, with 10 bases between. Germline-derived CDR1 and CDR2 are MNHEY and SVGAGI. This CDR3 has 14 residues. The CDR3 DNA reads as TGTGCCAGCAGTTACGTGTCGGCGGATTCACCCCTCCACTTT. Protein sequence: CASSYVSADSPLHF.

The chain couples TRBV6-5 to TRBJ1-1; no reliable D call. The CDR3 totals 13 residues. The germline V gene has CDR1 MNHEY and CDR2 SVGAGI. V was pared by 11 bases and J by 7 bases, with 20 bases between. The CDR3 is CAVITRLAGEAFF. The DNA for the CDR3 is TGTGCCGTTATTACGCGGCTAGCGGGTGAAGCTTTCTTT.

In its sample, this clone was seen once. This chain uses TRBV14 with TRBJ2-7; TRBD2 agrees at 8 bases. Germline trimming cut 5 bases from V and 0 bases from J; bases unmatched to any gene: 12. The CDR3 is 17 residues long. Germline V gives CDR1 SGHDN, CDR2 FVKESK. The CDR3 DNA is TGTGCCAGCAGCAGAAGCGGGGGAGCGAAAAGCTCCTACGAGCAGTACTTC. Translated, it gives CASSRSGGAKSSYEQYF.

The sample holds many counts of this clone. This chain uses TRBV6-2 or TRBV6-3 with TRBJ2-1; D possibly corresponds to TRBD2 (6 bases). V lost 0 bases, J lost 2 bases, and 11 bases lay in between. Germline V CDR1 and CDR2: MNHEY, SVGEGT. The CDR3 totals 16 residues. The CDR3 DNA sequence: TGTGCCAGCAGTTACTCGCGGGAAGATCCCTACAATGAGCAGTTCTTC. It codes for CASSYSREDPYNEQFF.

V and J are TRBV7-3 and TRBJ2-1; 7 bases are a match to TRBD1. CDR1 SGHTA and CDR2 FQGTGA come from the germline V gene. The V segment lost 5 bases and the J segment 4 bases; nucleotides outside the gene matches: 8. CDR3 length equals 15 residues. The CDR3 is CASSPGTDLYNEQFF. The CDR3 nucleotides read TGTGCCAGCAGCCCAGGGACAGATCTTTACAATGAGCAGTTCTTC.

V and J are TRBV7-9 and TRBJ1-2, with unresolved D. Between the trimmed V and J ends, which lost 7 bases and 2 bases, there was a span of 20 bases. The V gene's germline CDR1 is SEHNR and CDR2 FQNEAQ (reference sequence). The CDR3 covers 16 residues. DNA of the CDR3: TGTGCCAGCACCCACCCCCGAGGGAATTTGAACTATGGCTACACCTTC. Encoded protein: CASTHPRGNLNYGYTF. Full variable domain (outside the CDR3, taken from reference TRBV7-9 and TRBJ1-2): DTGVSQNPRHKITKRGQNVTFRCDPISEHNRLYWYRQTLGQGPEFLTYFQNEAQLEKSRLLSDRFSAERPKGSFSTLEIQRTEQGDSAMYLCASTHPRGNLNYGYTFGSGTRLTVV.

There are a few counts of this clone. V is TRBV10-1 and J is TRBJ2-1, with TRBD2 matching 8 bases. Germline V gene data show CDR1 as WNHNN and CDR2 as SYGVQD (reference sequence). The CDR3 spans 17 residues. J lost 7 bases, V lost 0 bases, and 11 bases had no gene match. As DNA, the CDR3 is TGCGCCAGCAGTGAGTCGAAGGGACTAGTGAACCGGAATGAGCAGTTCTTC. Amino acid sequence: CASSESKGLVNRNEQFF.

The genes are TRBV27 and TRBJ1-5; weak D call: TRBD1 (5 bases). This CDR3 comprises 14 residues. V was clipped by 2 bases and J by 4 bases, with 9 bases between them. In germline, CDR1 is MNHEY, CDR2 SMNVEV (reference sequence). This chain's CDR3 is CASSLGAENQPQHF. The CDR3 DNA is TGTGCCAGCAGTTTAGGGGCAGAAAATCAGCCCCAGCATTTT.

The chain carries TRBV5-1 and TRBJ1-6, with D maybe TRBD1 (5 bases). Trimming took off 1 base at V and 4 bases at J, with 12 bases between the two ends. The CDR3 has 16 amino acids. CDR1 is SGHRS, CDR2 YFSETQ, per germline. For the CDR3, the DNA is TGCGCCAGCAGCTTGAACACAGGCTGGTATAATTCACCCCTCCACTTT. Protein product: CASSLNTGWYNSPLHF.

The J gene is TRBJ2-5, the V gene TRBV7-2; 11 bases match TRBD2. The CDR3 runs to 16 residues. Germline CDR1 and CDR2: SGHTA and FQGNSA. With 5 bases clipped from V and 7 bases from J, the junction kept 12 bases outside the gene matches. CDR3 DNA: TGTGCCAGCAGCCCCCTATTAGCGGGAGGGCAGACGACCCAGTACTTC. This codes for CASSPLLAGGQTTQYF.

The V gene is TRBV28, the J gene TRBJ1-1, with D unclear. Germline CDR1 and CDR2: MDHEN and SYDVKM. The CDR3 totals 11 residues. V was shortened by 2 bases and J by 7 bases, with 5 bases between the two germline ends. This CDR3 is CASSLIGEAFF. Written as DNA, the CDR3 is TGTGCCAGCAGTTTAATCGGTGAAGCTTTCTTT.

The chain links TRBV14 to TRBJ1-2; maybe TRBD1 (5 bases). V lost 5 bases to trimming and J lost 5 bases, with 12 bases between them. Germline CDR1 is SGHDN and CDR2 is FVKESK. This CDR3 comprises 13 residues. This CDR3 reads CASSDRGSYGYTF. The CDR3 DNA follows: TGTGCCAGCAGCGACCGGGGGTCGTATGGCTACACCTTC. Using reference TRBV14 and TRBJ1-2 for the parts outside the CDR3, the full variable domain is EAGVTQFPSHSVIEKGQTVTLRCDPISGHDNLYWYRRVMGKEIKFLLHFVKESKQDESGMPNNRFLAERTGGTYSTLKVQPAELEDSGVYFCASSDRGSYGYTFGSGTRLTVV.